The text below deals with one T cell receptor beta chain. The data are from a study of cytomegalovirus exposure and HLA in healthy donors. Germline CDR1 reads SGHRS; CDR2 reads YFSETQ. The CDR3 spans 15 residues. Trimming took 3 bases from V and 0 from J, leaving 9 bases between them. The PCR was carried out with 60 Vbeta primers and 13 Jbeta primers. Repertoires were generated with immunoSEQ multiplex PCR, while TCRdb's copy carries only in-frame clones and drops some. The sample has a few hundred thousand clones, around 80% seen once. The TCR sequence derives from a girl between 2 and 10 years old in good health and CMV-seronegative. Sequenced input: PBMCs. The chain uses TRBV5-1 and TRBJ1-4; D possibly corresponds to TRBD1 (6 bases). CDR3: CASSSSGATNEKLFF. Written as DNA, the CDR3 is TGCGCCAGCAGCTCGTCAGGGGCAACTAATGAAAAACTGTTTTTT.